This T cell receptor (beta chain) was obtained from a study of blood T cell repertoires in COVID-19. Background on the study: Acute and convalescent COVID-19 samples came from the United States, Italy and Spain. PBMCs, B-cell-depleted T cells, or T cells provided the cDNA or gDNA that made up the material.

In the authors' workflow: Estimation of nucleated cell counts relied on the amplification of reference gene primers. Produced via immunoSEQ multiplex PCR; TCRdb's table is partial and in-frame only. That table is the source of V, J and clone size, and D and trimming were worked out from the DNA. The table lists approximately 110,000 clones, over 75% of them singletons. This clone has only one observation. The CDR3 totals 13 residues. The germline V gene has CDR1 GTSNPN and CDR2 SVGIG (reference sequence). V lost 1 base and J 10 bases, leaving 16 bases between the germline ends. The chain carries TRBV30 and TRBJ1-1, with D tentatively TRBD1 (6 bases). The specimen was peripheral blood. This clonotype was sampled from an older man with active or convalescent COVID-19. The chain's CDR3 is CAWSGQDLYGAFF. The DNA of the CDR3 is TGTGCCTGGAGTGGACAGGACCTTTACGGAGCTTTCTTT.